Listed below are T cell receptor beta chains from one sample, sequenced in a study of metastatic and nonmetastatic thyroid tumors. Using MiXCR, TCRdb reanalyzed the PCR reads. The sample includes 35,000 to 45,000 clones, 20% seen only once; the top ten take about 14%. The source material was blood. These receptor sequences come from a female donor with papillary thyroid cancer or a benign thyroid nodule (not recorded which). Some clones in this sample may be carry-over from other donors' samples. CDR3s include the opening cysteine and the closing phenylalanine or tryptophan. D genes are given only for firm matches. A clone size is listed for some rows: how often the clone was seen (once, few, many), or a class if it is expanded.

V gene	D gene	clone size	J gene	CDR3 protein	CDR3 DNA
TRBV19	TRBD2	.	TRBJ2-1	CASSSAAGGSNEQFF	TGTGCCAGTAGTAGTGCAGCGGGAGGCTCCAATGAGCAGTTCTTC
TRBV10-3	.	many	TRBJ1-3	CASGRGIGNTIYF	TGTGCCTCGGGGAGAGGAATAGGAAACACCATATATTTT
TRBV5-1	.	.	TRBJ2-6	CASSLISGANVLTF	TGCGCCAGCAGCCTTATCTCTGGGGCCAACGTCCTGACTTTC
TRBV20-1	TRBD1	many	TRBJ1-4	CSARDRRITGVSEKLFF	TGCAGTGCTAGAGACAGGCGGATTACAGGGGTTTCTGAAAAACTGTTTTTT
TRBV6-1	TRBD1	few	TRBJ2-7	CASSALLDRGSHYEQYF	TGTGCCAGCAGTGCCCTCCTAGACAGGGGATCACATTACGAGCAGTACTTC
TRBV6-1	.	.	TRBJ2-7	CASRKQTFSYEQYF	TGTGCCAGCAGGAAACAGACCTTCTCCTACGAGCAGTACTTC
TRBV3-1	TRBD1	.	TRBJ1-4	CASSQGLGQAVFF	TGTGCCAGCAGCCAAGGTTTGGGACAGGCAGTGTTTTTT
TRBV27	TRBD2	many	TRBJ2-3	CASQLAGETDTQYF	TGTGCCAGCCAACTAGCGGGAGAAACAGATACGCAGTATTTT
TRBV28	.	medium-sized	TRBJ1-6	CASDSNKYNSPLHF	TGTGCCAGCGACAGTAATAAGTATAATTCACCCCTCCACTTT
TRBV7-6	.	.	TRBJ2-5	CASSNQETQYF	TGTGCCAGCTCCAATCAAGAGACCCAGTACTTC
TRBV12-3/TRBV12-4	.	many	TRBJ1-1	CASRGFTGRAGFNTEAFF	TGTGCCAGCAGGGGCTTTACGGGGCGGGCTGGGTTTAACACTGAAGCTTTCTTT
TRBV28	TRBD1	many	TRBJ2-1	CASSWMDRDYTHNEQFF	TGTGCCAGCAGTTGGATGGACAGGGATTATACTCACAATGAGCAGTTCTTC
TRBV27	TRBD2	medium-sized	TRBJ2-1	CASSPLAGSGYNEQFF	TGTGCCAGCAGTCCCCTAGCGGGGAGTGGGTACAATGAGCAGTTCTTC
TRBV20-1	.	.	TRBJ1-5	CSASHIVSNQPQHF	TGCAGTGCCTCCCATATTGTAAGCAATCAGCCCCAGCATTTT
TRBV19	.	many	TRBJ1-3	CASKDANSGNTIYF	TGTGCCAGTAAAGACGCGAACTCTGGAAACACCATATATTTT
TRBV5-4	TRBD1	.	TRBJ1-1	CASSAGQGVTEAFF	TGTGCCAGCAGCGCCGGACAGGGGGTTACTGAAGCTTTCTTT
TRBV6-4	.	many	TRBJ1-2	CASSDSRRGVSFNGYTF	TGTGCCAGCAGTGACTCGAGACGGGGGGTTAGTTTTAATGGCTACACCTTC
TRBV27	.	.	TRBJ2-7	CASSLYGSSYEQYF	TGTGCCAGCAGTTTATATGGTAGCTCCTACGAGCAGTACTTC
TRBV6-1	.	.	TRBJ1-5	CASSPGRGEDQPQHF	TGTGCCAGCAGCCCTGGTAGGGGCGAGGATCAGCCCCAGCATTTT
TRBV12-5	TRBD1	few	TRBJ2-7	CASGRDRGVYYEQYF	TGCGCTAGTGGTAGAGACAGGGGCGTATACTACGAGCAGTACTTC
TRBV10-3	.	medium-sized	TRBJ1-2	CAISEPQDIYGYTF	TGTGCCATCAGTGAGCCACAGGATATCTATGGCTACACCTTC
TRBV5-4	.	many	TRBJ2-7	CASSFPIRDVFFGEQYF	TGTGCCAGCAGCTTCCCGATTAGGGACGTCTTTTTTGGCGAGCAGTACTTC
TRBV6-6	TRBD2	many	TRBJ2-1	CASSYPQWAGDDEQFF	TGTGCCAGCAGTTACCCCCAATGGGCGGGAGATGATGAGCAGTTCTTC
TRBV28	.	.	TRBJ1-1	CASSTQAAAGNTEAFF	TGTGCCAGCAGTACCCAAGCGGCGGCTGGGAACACTGAAGCTTTCTTT
TRBV9	TRBD1	many	TRBJ1-4	CASSPRQGFNEKLFF	TGTGCCAGCAGCCCTAGACAGGGGTTTAATGAAAAACTGTTTTTT
TRBV3-1	TRBD2	many	TRBJ2-7	CASSPGTSALTYEQYF	TGTGCCAGCAGCCCCGGGACTAGCGCCCTCACCTACGAGCAGTACTTC
TRBV5-4	TRBD1	many	TRBJ2-7	CASSLGTGRAYEQYF	TGTGCCAGCAGCCTCGGGACAGGAAGGGCCTACGAGCAGTACTTC
TRBV19	.	few	TRBJ1-1	CASITPGSMNTEAFF	TGTGCCAGTATTACCCCAGGTTCTATGAACACTGAAGCTTTCTTT